This TCR beta chain was captured in a study of radiation and T cells in renal cell carcinoma. In germline, CDR1 is SGHDT, CDR2 YYEEEE. V was trimmed by 2 bases and J by 4 bases, leaving 10 bases between them. This CDR3 has 13 residues. Only in-frame clones appear in the TCRdb table, and some are missing; sequencing was by immunoSEQ multiplex PCR. Of around 180,000 clones in the sample, about 88% were seen once. Time point denoted: blood 4 weeks post-SBRT, at nephrectomy. The treatment was: 15 Gy SBRT to primary tumor, nephrectomy 4 weeks later. Radiation-treated patients gave blood at baseline, week 2 and week 4. This renal cell carcinoma was of the clear cell type.

Here the sequenced sample was blood, taken from a patient whose treatment included radiotherapy and nephrectomy. The TCR sequence derives from a woman in her fifties or sixties with renal cell carcinoma. This chain joins TRBV5-6 and TRBJ2-7; D is unclear. CDR3 bases: TGTGCCAGCAGCTTAACCAACGGGTACGAGCAGTACTTC. It specifies CASSLTNGYEQYF.